This passage covers 12 T cell receptor beta chains from one sample sequenced in a study of shared clonotypes between healthy human individuals. This table comes from immunoSEQ multiplex PCR, and its TCRdb copy is limited to in-frame clones, with some not included. Found here are about 690,000 clones, roughly 87% of them singletons; the top ten hold 30% to 40%. The sequencing input was memory CD8+ T cells from PBMCs. Sample subset: CD45RO+ cells pooled with CCR7-negative TemRA cells. The receptor set was obtained from a man aged 18 to 29 in good health. Some clones in this sample may be carry-over from other donors' samples.

The V call is TRBV5-1, the J call TRBJ1-1, with 8 bases identical to TRBD1. The CDR3 has 16 residues. Losses at the gene ends were 4 bases for V and 2 bases for J; bases not matched to a gene: 10. Germline loops: CDR1 SGHRS, CDR2 YFSETQ. CDR3 in DNA: TGCGCCAGCAGCCCAGGGGGCGGTTACGAAAACACTGAAGCTTTCTTT. Amino acids: CASSPGGGYENTEAFF.

This rearrangement joins TRBV27 to TRBJ1-1, with a tentative D call TRBD1 (6 bases). The V gene lost 4 bases and the J gene lost 5 bases, with 11 bases spanning the gap. The length of the CDR3 is 13 residues. In germline, CDR1 is MNHEY, CDR2 SMNVEV (reference sequence). The CDR3 sequence: CASSWGAGTEAFF. The CDR3 nucleotides read TGTGCCAGCAGTTGGGGGGCAGGGACTGAAGCTTTCTTT.

Regarding this clone: The junction and the germline gene differ at one end; a read error may be behind it. The chain combines TRBV6-1 with TRBJ1-1; TRBD1 matches 8 bases. The CDR3 runs to 12 residues. Germline values: CDR1 MNHNS, CDR2 SASEGT. CDR3 DNA sequence: TGCGCCCTCAGGGGGCGTAAAACTGAAGCTTTCTTT. Translation gives CALRGRKTEAFF.

The gene calls are TRBV27 and TRBJ1-1; 7 bases are a match to TRBD1. V was clipped by 4 bases and J by 1 base; unmatched bases: 12. The CDR3 has 17 amino acids. Germline V CDR1 and CDR2: MNHEY, SMNVEV (reference sequence). The CDR3 loop is CASSSPQQGSKNTEAFF. CDR3 bases: TGTGCCAGCAGTTCGCCCCAACAGGGGTCTAAGAACACTGAAGCTTTCTTT.

V usage is TRBV30 and J usage is TRBJ2-2; possibly TRBD1 for D (5 bases). Germline CDR1 is GTSNPN and CDR2 is SVGIG (reference sequence). V gave up 3 bases and J gave up 6 bases, with 8 bases separating them. This CDR3 has 12 amino acids. In nucleotides, the CDR3 is TGTGCCTGGAGAACAGGTCCCGGGGAGCTGTTTTTT. As protein: CAWRTGPGELFF.

The CDR3 nucleotides are TGTGCCAGCAGCCCAGGGGGACAAAGCTACGAGCAGTACTTC. This sequence encodes CASSPGGQSYEQYF. The rearrangement links TRBV7-9 to TRBJ2-7, with TRBD1 identical over 7 bases. The CDR3 contains 14 residues. Trimming at V came to 5 bases and at J to 3 bases, leaving 7 bases not matched to a gene. Germline CDR1 and CDR2: SEHNR and FQNEAQ (reference sequence).

The CDR3 nucleotides are TGTGCCAGCAGTCAGGGAGGGGGCACTGAAGCTTTCTTT. Translation: CASSQGGGTEAFF. The chain uses TRBV5-6 and TRBJ1-1; TRBD1 is a possible D gene (6 bases). The CDR3 loop spans 13 amino acids. Trimming pared 5 bases from V and 4 bases from J, leaving 12 bases between. Germline V gives CDR1 SGHDT, CDR2 YYEEEE.

This chain connects TRBV5-4 to TRBJ2-1; 8 bases align to TRBD2. Germline V gene lookup returns CDR1 SGHNT and CDR2 YYREEE (reference sequence). CDR3 length equals 11 residues. Trimming cost V 4 bases and J 15 bases; bases outside gene matches: 6. This chain's CDR3 is CASSQGLAWFF. CDR3 sequence (DNA): TGTGCCAGCAGCCAAGGACTAGCCTGGTTCTTC.

The chain links TRBV29-1 to TRBJ2-5; D unclear. The V end lost 6 bases, the J end lost 5 bases, and 16 bases lay between the germline ends. This CDR3 has 13 residues. Germline CDR1 reads SQVTM; CDR2 reads ANQGSEA. As DNA, the CDR3 is TGCAGCGTGCCCGGAAGGCCTGGGGAGACCCAGTACTTC. Its protein product is CSVPGRPGETQYF.

This chain connects TRBV19 to TRBJ1-6; 7 bases agree with TRBD1. The CDR3 runs to 15 residues. Germline CDR1 is LNHDA and CDR2 is SQIVND (reference sequence). J was trimmed by 5 bases and V by 4 bases; bases with no gene match: 5. CDR3 in DNA: TGTGCCAGTAGTAGGACAGGTCGAGATAATTCACCCCTCCACTTT. Its protein product is CASSRTGRDNSPLHF. The full variable domain, rest sourced from reference TRBV19 and TRBJ1-6, is DGGITQSPKYLFRKEGQNVTLSCEQNLNHDAMYWYRQDPGQGLRLIYYSQIVNDFQKGDIAEGYSVSREKKESFPLTVTSAQKNPTAFYLCASSRTGRDNSPLHFGNGTRLTVT.

The chain joins TRBV6-1 to TRBJ2-1; D is undetermined. The CDR3 runs 15 residues. Trimming pared 1 base from V and 2 bases from J, leaving 9 bases between. Germline V gives CDR1 MNHNS, CDR2 SASEGT. In DNA, the CDR3 is TGTGCCAGCAGTGAAGTGGATTTCGCCTACAATGAGCAGTTCTTC. This gives the protein CASSEVDFAYNEQFF.

The chain carries TRBV4-3 and TRBJ2-7; D is possibly TRBD1 (6 bases). Looked up from germline, CDR1 is LGHNA and CDR2 is YSLEER. V lost 0 bases to trimming and J lost 3 bases, with 15 bases between them. This CDR3 comprises 16 residues. The chain's CDR3 is CASSQDFPGAHYEQYF. CDR3 bases: TGCGCCAGCAGCCAAGATTTCCCAGGGGCCCACTACGAGCAGTACTTC.